A single sample is the source of the 3 T cell receptor beta chains below, sequenced in a study of shared clonotypes between healthy human individuals. TCRdb keeps only in-frame clones here, not all; method: immunoSEQ multiplex PCR. The sample carries under 1,100,000 clones, about 75% recorded once. Sample: memory CD4+ T cells sorted from blood. Subset meaning: CD45RA-negative fraction. These receptors were taken from a man younger than 35 in good health.

This clone is a singleton in its sample. The chain has TRBV7-9 and TRBJ2-1, with D perhaps TRBD1 (6 bases). V was cut by 0 bases and J by 9 bases, with 24 bases left in between. The CDR3 has 18 amino acids. Germline V gives CDR1 SEHNR, CDR2 FQNEAQ (reference sequence). Here the CDR3 reads CASSLALWGREYSFEQFF. The CDR3 nucleotides read TGTGCCAGCAGCTTAGCGCTCTGGGGGCGAGAGTATTCCTTTGAGCAGTTCTTC.

The CDR3 spells CASSAGWTDTQYF. The CDR3 region has the DNA TGTGCCAGCAGCGCCGGGTGGACAGATACGCAGTATTTT. The V call is TRBV11-2, the J call TRBJ2-3; D call uncertain. The germline V gene encodes CDR1 SGHAT and CDR2 FQNNGV. Trimming took off 5 bases at V and 3 bases at J, with 9 bases between the two ends. CDR3 length: 13 residues.

The V gene is TRBV18, the J gene TRBJ1-1; 9 nucleotides line up with TRBD1. CDR1 and CDR2 (germline): KGHSH, LQKENI. J was trimmed by 5 bases and V by 3 bases; bases with no gene match: 4. CDR3 length: 14 amino acids. The CDR3 is CASSPDRGITEAFF. CDR3 bases: TGTGCCAGCTCACCGGACAGGGGCATAACTGAAGCTTTCTTT.